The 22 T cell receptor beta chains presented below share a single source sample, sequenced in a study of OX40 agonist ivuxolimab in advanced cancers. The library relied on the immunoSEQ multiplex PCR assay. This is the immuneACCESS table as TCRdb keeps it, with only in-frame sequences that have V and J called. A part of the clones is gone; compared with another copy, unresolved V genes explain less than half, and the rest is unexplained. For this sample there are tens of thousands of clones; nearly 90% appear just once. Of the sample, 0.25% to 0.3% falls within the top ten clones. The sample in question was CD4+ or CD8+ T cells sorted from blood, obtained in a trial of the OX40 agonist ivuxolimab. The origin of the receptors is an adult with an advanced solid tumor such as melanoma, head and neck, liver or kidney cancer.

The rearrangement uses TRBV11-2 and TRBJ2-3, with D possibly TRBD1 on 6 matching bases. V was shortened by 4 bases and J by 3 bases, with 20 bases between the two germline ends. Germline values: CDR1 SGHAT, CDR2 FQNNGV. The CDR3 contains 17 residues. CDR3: CASSSGNRVGWTDTQYF. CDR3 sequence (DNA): TGTGCCAGCAGCTCTGGGAACAGGGTGGGTTGGACAGATACGCAGTATTTT.

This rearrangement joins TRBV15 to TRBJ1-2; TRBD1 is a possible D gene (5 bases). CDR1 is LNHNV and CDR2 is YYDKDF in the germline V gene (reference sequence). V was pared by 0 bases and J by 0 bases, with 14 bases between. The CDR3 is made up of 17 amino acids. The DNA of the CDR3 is TGTGCCACCAGCAGAGATTTAGGGGCTGCGGCTAACTATGGCTACACCTTC. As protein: CATSRDLGAAANYGYTF. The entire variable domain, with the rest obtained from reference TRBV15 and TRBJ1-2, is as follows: DAMVIQNPRYQVTQFGKPVTLSCSQTLNHNVMYWYQQKSSQAPKLLFHYYDKDFNNEADTPDNFQSRRPNTSFCFLDIRSPGLGDTAMYLCATSRDLGAAANYGYTFGSGTRLTVV.

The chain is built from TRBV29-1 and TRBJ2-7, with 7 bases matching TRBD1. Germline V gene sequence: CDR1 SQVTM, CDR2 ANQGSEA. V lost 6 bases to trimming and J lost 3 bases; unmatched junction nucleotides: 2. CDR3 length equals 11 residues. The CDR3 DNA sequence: TGCAGCGTAGGGACAGACTACGAGCAGTACTTC. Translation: CSVGTDYEQYF.

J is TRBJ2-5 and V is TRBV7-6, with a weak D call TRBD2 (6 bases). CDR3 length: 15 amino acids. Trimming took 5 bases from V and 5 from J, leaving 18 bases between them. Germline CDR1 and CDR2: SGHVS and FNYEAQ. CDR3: CASSRPGLRGETQYF. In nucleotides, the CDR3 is TGTGCCAGCAGCCGTCCGGGACTCCGGGGGGAGACCCAGTACTTC.

CDR3 protein: CASSLTSGGAGEQYF. The CDR3 DNA sequence: TGTGCCAGCAGTCTGACTAGCGGGGGGGCCGGCGAGCAGTACTTC. This rearrangement joins TRBV27 to TRBJ2-7, with 14 bases identical to TRBD2. V lost 5 bases to trimming and J lost 6 bases; unmatched junction nucleotides: 6. The CDR3 extends over 15 amino acids. Germline V gene data show CDR1 as MNHEY and CDR2 as SMNVEV (reference sequence).

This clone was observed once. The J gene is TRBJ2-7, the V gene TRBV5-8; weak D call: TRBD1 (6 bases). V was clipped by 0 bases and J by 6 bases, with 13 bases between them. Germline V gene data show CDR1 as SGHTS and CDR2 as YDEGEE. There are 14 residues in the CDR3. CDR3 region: CASSLGGHGFEQYF. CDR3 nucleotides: TGTGCCAGCAGCTTGGGGGGACACGGGTTCGAGCAGTACTTC.

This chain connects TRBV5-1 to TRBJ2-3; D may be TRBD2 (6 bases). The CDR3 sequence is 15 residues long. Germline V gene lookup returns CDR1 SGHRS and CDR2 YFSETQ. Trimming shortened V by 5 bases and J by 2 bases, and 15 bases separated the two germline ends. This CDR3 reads CASSPSLAPTDTQYF. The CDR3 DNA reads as TGCGCCAGCAGTCCCTCCCTAGCGCCCACAGATACGCAGTATTTT.

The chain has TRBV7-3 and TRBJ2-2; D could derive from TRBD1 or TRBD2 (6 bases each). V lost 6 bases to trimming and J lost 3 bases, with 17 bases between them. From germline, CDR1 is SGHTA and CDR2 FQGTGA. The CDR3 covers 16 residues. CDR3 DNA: TGTGCCAGCAGTCTAGGGGGGCAGACCCACACCGGGGAGCTGTTTTTT. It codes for CASSLGGQTHTGELFF.

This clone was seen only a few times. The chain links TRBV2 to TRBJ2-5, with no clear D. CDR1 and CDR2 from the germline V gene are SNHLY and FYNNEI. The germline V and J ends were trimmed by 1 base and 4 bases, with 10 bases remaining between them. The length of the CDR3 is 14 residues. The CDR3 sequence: CASSEVLRRETQYF. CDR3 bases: TGTGCCAGCAGTGAAGTCCTACGCAGAGAGACCCAGTACTTC.

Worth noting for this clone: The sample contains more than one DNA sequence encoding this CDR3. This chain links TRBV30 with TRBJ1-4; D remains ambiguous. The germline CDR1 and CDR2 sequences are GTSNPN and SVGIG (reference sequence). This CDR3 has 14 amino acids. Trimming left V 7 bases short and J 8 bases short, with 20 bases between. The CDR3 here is CALPRTPRREKLFF. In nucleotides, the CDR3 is TGTGCCTTACCTAGGACGCCCAGGAGGGAAAAACTGTTTTTT.

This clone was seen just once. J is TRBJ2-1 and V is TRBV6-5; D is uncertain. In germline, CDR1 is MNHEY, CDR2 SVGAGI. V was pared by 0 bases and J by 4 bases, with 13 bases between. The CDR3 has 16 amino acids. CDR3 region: CASSYSKGNGYNEQFF. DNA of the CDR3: TGTGCCAGCAGTTACTCCAAAGGGAATGGGTACAATGAGCAGTTCTTC.

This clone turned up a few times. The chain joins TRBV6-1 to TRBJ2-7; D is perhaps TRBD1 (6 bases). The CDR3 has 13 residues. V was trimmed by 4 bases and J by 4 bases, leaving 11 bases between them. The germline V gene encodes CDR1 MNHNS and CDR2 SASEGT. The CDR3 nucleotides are TGTGCCAGCAGTGTAAATCAGGGGTACGAGCAGTACTTC. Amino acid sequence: CASSVNQGYEQYF.

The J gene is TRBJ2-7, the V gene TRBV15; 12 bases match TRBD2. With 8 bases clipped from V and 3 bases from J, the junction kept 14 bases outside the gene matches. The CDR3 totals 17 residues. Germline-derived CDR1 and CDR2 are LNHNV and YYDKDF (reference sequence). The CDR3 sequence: CATGRTSGARGYYEQYF. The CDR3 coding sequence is TGTGCCACCGGGAGGACTAGCGGGGCCAGGGGATACTACGAGCAGTACTTC.

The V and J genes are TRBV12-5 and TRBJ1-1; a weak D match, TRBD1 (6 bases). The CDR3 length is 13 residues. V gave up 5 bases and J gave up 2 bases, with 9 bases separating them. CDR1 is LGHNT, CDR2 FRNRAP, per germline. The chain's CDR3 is CASGLGANTEAFF. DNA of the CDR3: TGTGCTAGTGGTCTGGGGGCAAACACTGAAGCTTTCTTT. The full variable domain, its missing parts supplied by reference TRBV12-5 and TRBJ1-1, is DARVTQTPRHKVTEMGQEVTMRCQPILGHNTVFWYRQTMMQGLELLAYFRNRAPLDDSGMPKDRFSAEMPDATLATLKIQPSEPRDSAVYFCASGLGANTEAFFGQGTRLTVV.

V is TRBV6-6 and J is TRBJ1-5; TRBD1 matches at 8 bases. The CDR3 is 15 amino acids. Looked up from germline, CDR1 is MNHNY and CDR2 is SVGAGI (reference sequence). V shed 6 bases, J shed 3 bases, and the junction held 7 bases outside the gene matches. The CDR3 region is CASRDGQGYNQPQHF. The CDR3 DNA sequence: TGTGCCAGCAGGGACGGACAGGGCTACAATCAGCCCCAGCATTTT.

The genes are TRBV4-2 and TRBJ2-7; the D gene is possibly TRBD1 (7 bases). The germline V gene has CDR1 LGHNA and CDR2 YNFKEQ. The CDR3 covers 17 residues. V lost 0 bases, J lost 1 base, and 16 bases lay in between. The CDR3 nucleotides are TGTGCCAGCAGCCAAGATTCGGGCGGGACAGCATCCTACGAGCAGTACTTC. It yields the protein CASSQDSGGTASYEQYF.

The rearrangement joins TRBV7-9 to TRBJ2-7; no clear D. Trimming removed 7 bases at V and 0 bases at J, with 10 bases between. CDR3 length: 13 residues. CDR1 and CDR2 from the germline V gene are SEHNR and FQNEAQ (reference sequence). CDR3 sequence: CASNDRSSYEQYF. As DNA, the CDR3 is TGTGCCAGCAACGACCGGAGCTCCTACGAGCAGTACTTC.

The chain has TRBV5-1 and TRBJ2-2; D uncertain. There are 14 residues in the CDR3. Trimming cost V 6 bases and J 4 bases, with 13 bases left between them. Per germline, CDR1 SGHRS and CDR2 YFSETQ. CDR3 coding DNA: TGCGCCAGCACCCCCGAGGTGGGCACCGGGGAGCTGTTTTTT. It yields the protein CASTPEVGTGELFF.

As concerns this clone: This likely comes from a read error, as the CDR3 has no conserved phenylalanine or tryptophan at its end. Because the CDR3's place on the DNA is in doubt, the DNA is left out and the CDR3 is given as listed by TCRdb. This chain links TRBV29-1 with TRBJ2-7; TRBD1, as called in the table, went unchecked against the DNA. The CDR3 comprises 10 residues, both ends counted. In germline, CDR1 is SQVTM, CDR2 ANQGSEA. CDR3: CSAQTLVADL.

CDR3 coding DNA: TGTGCCAGTCTAGGGGCAGATACGCAGTATTTT. The encoded protein is CASLGADTQYF. This chain joins TRBV2 and TRBJ2-3; a possible D gene is TRBD1 (5 bases). Deletions cut 9 bases from V and 4 bases from J, with 8 bases between. The CDR3 length is 11 residues. Per the germline V gene, CDR1 is SNHLY and CDR2 is FYNNEI.

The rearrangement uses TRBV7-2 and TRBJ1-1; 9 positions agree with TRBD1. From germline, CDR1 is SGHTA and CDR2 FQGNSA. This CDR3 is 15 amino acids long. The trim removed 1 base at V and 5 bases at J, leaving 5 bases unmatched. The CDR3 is CASSLVSDRGTEAFF. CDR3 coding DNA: TGTGCCAGCAGCTTAGTCTCCGACAGGGGGACTGAAGCTTTCTTT.

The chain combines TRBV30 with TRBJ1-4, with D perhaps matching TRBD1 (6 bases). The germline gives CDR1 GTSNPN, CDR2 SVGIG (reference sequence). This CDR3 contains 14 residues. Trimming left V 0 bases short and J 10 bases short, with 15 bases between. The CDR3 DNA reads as TGTGCCTGGAGTGTACAGGGAGGGTCCGGAAAACTGTTTTTT. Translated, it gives CAWSVQGGSGKLFF. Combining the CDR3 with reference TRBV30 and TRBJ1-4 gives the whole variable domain SQTIHQWPATLVQPVGSPLSLECTVEGTSNPNLYWYRQAAGRGLQLLFYSVGIGQISSEVPQNLSASRPQDRQFILSSKKLLLSDSGFYLCAWSVQGGSGKLFFGSGTQLSVL.